Listed below are T cell receptor beta chains from one sample, sequenced in a study of OX40 agonist ivuxolimab in advanced cancers. TCRdb's copy holds only in-frame clones and misses some; the assay was immunoSEQ multiplex PCR. The sample contains about 95,000 clones, under 85% of which appear only once. The sample was CD4+ or CD8+ T cells sorted from blood, taken in a trial of the OX40 agonist ivuxolimab. All receptors come from an adult with an advanced solid tumor such as melanoma, head and neck, liver or kidney cancer. Each CDR3 is given with its conserved first and last residue. Fields, in order: D gene, V gene, J gene, clone size, CDR3 DNA, CDR3 protein. A D gene is named only where the DNA matches it firmly. Size is stated for part of the rows, as once, few or many counts, or as a class when the clone is expanded.

D gene: NA
V gene: TRBV10-3
J gene: TRBJ1-1
clone size: NA
CDR3 DNA: TGTGCCATCAGTGAGCCTGGACTGATGAACACTGAAGCTTTCTTT
CDR3 protein: CAISEPGLMNTEAFF

D gene: NA
V gene: TRBV2
J gene: TRBJ2-3
clone size: NA
CDR3 DNA: TGTGCCAGCAGTGGCGGCAACCGGGATACGCAGTATTTT
CDR3 protein: CASSGGNRDTQYF

D gene: NA
V gene: TRBV28
J gene: TRBJ2-1
clone size: NA
CDR3 DNA: TGTGCCAGCAGTCCTTTGGGACTGAGGAGATTACACAATGAGCAGTTCTTC
CDR3 protein: CASSPLGLRRLHNEQFF

D gene: TRBD2
V gene: TRBV28
J gene: TRBJ2-7
clone size: NA
CDR3 DNA: TGTGCCAGCAGGCGACTAGCGGGAGGTACCTACGAGCAGTACTTC
CDR3 protein: CASRRLAGGTYEQYF

D gene: NA
V gene: TRBV19
J gene: TRBJ1-3
clone size: NA
CDR3 DNA: TGTGCCAGTAGTCCCCCAGGGTTGGACCCTGGAAACACCATATATTTT
CDR3 protein: CASSPPGLDPGNTIYF

D gene: NA
V gene: TRBV2
J gene: TRBJ2-2
clone size: NA
CDR3 DNA: TGTGCCAGCAGAAAAACCGGGACCCCAACGACCGGGGAGCTGTTTTTT
CDR3 protein: CASRKTGTPTTGELFF

D gene: NA
V gene: TRBV19
J gene: TRBJ2-7
clone size: NA
CDR3 DNA: TGTGCCAGTAGTCCCGGTGGTCCCTACGAGCAGTACTTC
CDR3 protein: CASSPGGPYEQYF

D gene: NA
V gene: TRBV27
J gene: TRBJ2-1
clone size: NA
CDR3 DNA: TGTGCCAGCAGGCTAGAAGGGCTAGTCGGTTTGGATGAGCAGTTCTTC
CDR3 protein: CASRLEGLVGLDEQFF

D gene: TRBD2
V gene: TRBV25-1
J gene: TRBJ2-5
clone size: NA
CDR3 DNA: TGTGCCAGCAGTGAAGCACGGGGGGGTCAAGAGACCCAGTACTTC
CDR3 protein: CASSEARGGQETQYF

D gene: NA
V gene: TRBV7-9
J gene: TRBJ2-1
clone size: NA
CDR3 DNA: TGTGCCAGCAGCTTAGAAGTGGAACCCGATGAGCAGTTCTTC
CDR3 protein: CASSLEVEPDEQFF

D gene: NA
V gene: TRBV19
J gene: TRBJ2-7
clone size: NA
CDR3 DNA: TGTGCCAGTAGTGTCGGACATTCGTACGAGCAGTACTTC
CDR3 protein: CASSVGHSYEQYF

D gene: NA
V gene: TRBV28
J gene: TRBJ2-3
clone size: NA
CDR3 DNA: TGTGCCAGCAGTTTAGGGACAATGACAGATACGCAGTATTTT
CDR3 protein: CASSLGTMTDTQYF

D gene: NA
V gene: TRBV4-1
J gene: TRBJ1-2
clone size: once
CDR3 DNA: TGCGCCAGCAGCCAAGAGGACAGAAGTGGCTACACCTTC
CDR3 protein: CASSQEDRSGYTF

D gene: TRBD2
V gene: TRBV7-2
J gene: TRBJ2-1
clone size: NA
CDR3 DNA: TGTGCCAGCAGCCTAGCGGGGCGCTCCTACAATGAGCAGTTCTTC
CDR3 protein: CASSLAGRSYNEQFF

D gene: NA
V gene: TRBV9
J gene: TRBJ1-2
clone size: NA
CDR3 DNA: TGTGCCAGCAGCGTTGACAGTCCGCTTAACTATGGCTACACCTTC
CDR3 protein: CASSVDSPLNYGYTF

D gene: NA
V gene: TRBV9
J gene: TRBJ2-7
clone size: NA
CDR3 DNA: TGTGCCAGCAGCGCTCAGGGTGGCGAGCAGTACTTC
CDR3 protein: CASSAQGGEQYF

D gene: TRBD1
V gene: TRBV14
J gene: TRBJ2-1
clone size: NA
CDR3 DNA: TGTGCCAGCAGCCAAGGACAGGGGGTAAAGTCCGCCGGAATAAGGGTCCATGAGCAGTTCTTC
CDR3 protein: CASSQGQGVKSAGIRVHEQFF

D gene: NA
V gene: TRBV2
J gene: TRBJ2-7
clone size: few
CDR3 DNA: TGTGCCAGCAGGAGAACCTACGAGCAGTACTTC
CDR3 protein: CASRRTYEQYF

D gene: NA
V gene: TRBV4-2
J gene: TRBJ2-5
clone size: NA
CDR3 DNA: TGTGCCAGCAGCCAAGATTTCGGCGAATCACAAGAGACCCAGTACTTC
CDR3 protein: CASSQDFGESQETQYF

D gene: TRBD1
V gene: TRBV5-6
J gene: TRBJ2-7
clone size: NA
CDR3 DNA: TGTGCCAGCAGCTTGCTGGGGAAGGGACAGGGGTACTACGAGCAGTACTTC
CDR3 protein: CASSLLGKGQGYYEQYF

D gene: TRBD2
V gene: TRBV29-1
J gene: TRBJ2-7
clone size: NA
CDR3 DNA: TGCAGCGTTGGGGGACTAGCGGGCCCACCCCTCGAGCAGTACTTC
CDR3 protein: CSVGGLAGPPLEQYF

D gene: NA
V gene: TRBV5-5
J gene: TRBJ1-5
clone size: NA
CDR3 DNA: TGTGCCAGCAGCTTGGGGGATTGGGGAGGCAATCAGCCCCAGCATTTT
CDR3 protein: CASSLGDWGGNQPQHF

D gene: TRBD2
V gene: TRBV4-1
J gene: TRBJ2-3
clone size: NA
CDR3 DNA: TGCGCCAGCAGCCAAGAGGTGAGAGCGGGAGGGCCAATTGGGGGGCAGTATTTT
CDR3 protein: CASSQEVRAGGPIGGQYF

D gene: NA
V gene: TRBV28
J gene: TRBJ2-7
clone size: few
CDR3 DNA: TGTGCCAGCAGTTTATCTGAGGGAACCTACGAGCAGTACTTC
CDR3 protein: CASSLSEGTYEQYF

D gene: NA
V gene: TRBV28
J gene: TRBJ2-1
clone size: NA
CDR3 DNA: TGTGCCAGCAGTTTGGACTTGGGAGCGGGCTCCTACAATGAGCAGTTCTTC
CDR3 protein: CASSLDLGAGSYNEQFF

D gene: NA
V gene: TRBV28
J gene: TRBJ2-1
clone size: NA
CDR3 DNA: TGTGCCAGCAGTCCCCAGAGCTCCTACAATGAGCAGTTCTTC
CDR3 protein: CASSPQSSYNEQFF

D gene: NA
V gene: TRBV19
J gene: TRBJ2-2
clone size: NA
CDR3 DNA: TGTGCCAGTAGTATAAGTCAGAACACCGGGGAGCTGTTTTTT
CDR3 protein: CASSISQNTGELFF

D gene: NA
V gene: TRBV2
J gene: TRBJ2-1
clone size: NA
CDR3 DNA: TGTGCCAGCAGGGCCTACAATGAGCAGTTCTTC
CDR3 protein: CASRAYNEQFF

D gene: TRBD2
V gene: TRBV6-5
J gene: TRBJ2-7
clone size: NA
CDR3 DNA: TGTGCCAGCAGTTACGCGGGAGGATACTCCTACGAGCAGTACTTC
CDR3 protein: CASSYAGGYSYEQYF